The rows below give T cell receptor beta chains drawn from one sample of a study of cytomegalovirus exposure and HLA in healthy donors. TCRdb keeps only in-frame clones here, not all; method: immunoSEQ multiplex PCR. The repertoire holds some 240,000 clones, with 60% to 80% as singletons. The sequenced sample was PBMCs. The receptors derive from a male donor in good health and CMV-seronegative. Each CDR3 is given with its conserved first and last residue. Fields, in order: CDR3 protein, CDR3 DNA, clone size, V gene, J gene, D gene. A D gene is named only where the DNA matches it firmly. Not every row has a clone size; where given, it reads once, few, many or a size class.

CDR3: CAISPSNEQFF; DNA: TGTGCCATCAGCCCGAGCAATGAGCAGTTCTTC; size: NA; V: TRBV10-3; J: TRBJ2-1; D: NA
CDR3: CASSIDRTDLLDF; DNA: TGTGCCAGTAGTATAGATCGAACAGACCTCTTGGATTTT; size: NA; V: TRBV19; J: TRBJ1-3; D: NA
CDR3: CASCPGGTGANVLTF; DNA: TGTGCCAGCTGCCCCGGGGGGACTGGGGCCAACGTCCTGACTTTC; size: few; V: TRBV5-4; J: TRBJ2-6; D: TRBD2
CDR3: CASSWGGRNNQPQHF; DNA: TGTGCCAGCTCCTGGGGGGGAAGGAACAATCAGCCCCAGCATTTT; size: NA; V: TRBV11-2; J: TRBJ1-5; D: NA
CDR3: CSARSDNEQFF; DNA: TGCAGTGCTAGAAGCGACAATGAGCAGTTCTTC; size: NA; V: TRBV20-1; J: TRBJ2-1; D: NA
CDR3: CASSRSTYTDTQYF; DNA: TGTGCCAGCAGTCGGTCCACCTACACAGATACGCAGTATTTT; size: NA; V: TRBV7-8; J: TRBJ2-3; D: NA
CDR3: CASSYSGLDREERYTF; DNA: TGTGCCAGCAGTTACTCTGGGTTGGACAGGGAGGAGCGCTACACCTTC; size: NA; V: TRBV6-5; J: TRBJ1-2; D: TRBD1
CDR3: CASSLSGTPIVEQYF; DNA: TGCGCCAGCAGCTTGTCGGGGACTCCTATTGTCGAGCAGTACTTC; size: NA; V: TRBV5-1; J: TRBJ2-7; D: NA
CDR3: CAWSVQGAVNTEAFF; DNA: TGTGCCTGGAGTGTACAGGGGGCCGTTAACACTGAAGCTTTCTTT; size: NA; V: TRBV30; J: TRBJ1-1; D: TRBD1
CDR3: CASSAEDTSSSYNEQFF; DNA: TGTGCCAGCAGCGCCGAAGACACCTCCAGCTCCTACAATGAGCAGTTCTTC; size: NA; V: TRBV9; J: TRBJ2-1; D: NA
CDR3: CASSLGPLALEETQYF; DNA: TGTGCCAGCAGCTTAGGTCCTCTGGCGTTGGAGGAGACCCAGTACTTC; size: NA; V: TRBV7-9; J: TRBJ2-5; D: NA
CDR3: CASSLLAGGSSYEQYF; DNA: TGTGCCAGCAGCTTACTAGCGGGAGGCTCCTCCTACGAGCAGTACTTC; size: NA; V: TRBV11-2; J: TRBJ2-7; D: TRBD2
CDR3: CASSSPGLAVEQYF; DNA: TGTGCCAGCAGTTCCCCGGGACTAGCGGTCGAGCAGTACTTC; size: NA; V: TRBV25-1; J: TRBJ2-7; D: TRBD2
CDR3: CASSRDSQDTQYF; DNA: TGTGCCAGCAGTCGGGACTCACAAGATACGCAGTATTTT; size: NA; V: TRBV6-5; J: TRBJ2-3; D: NA
CDR3: CASSERVKLFF; DNA: TGTGCCAGCAGTGAACGAGTTAAACTGTTTTTT; size: NA; V: TRBV6-1; J: TRBJ1-4; D: NA
CDR3: CASSFPGGGNEAFF; DNA: TGTGCCAGCAGCTTTCCTGGGGGAGGGAATGAAGCTTTCTTT; size: NA; V: TRBV7-9; J: TRBJ1-1; D: NA
CDR3: CSAAGDTEAFF; DNA: TGCAGTGCGGCGGGGGACACTGAAGCTTTCTTT; size: NA; V: TRBV20-1; J: TRBJ1-1; D: NA
CDR3: CASKTGIGGYTF; DNA: TGTGCCAGCAAAACAGGGATCGGAGGCTACACCTTC; size: NA; V: TRBV6-5; J: TRBJ1-2; D: NA
CDR3: CASSDPGLAGNYEQYF; DNA: TGTGCCAGCAGTGATCCGGGACTAGCGGGTAACTACGAGCAGTACTTC; size: NA; V: TRBV2; J: TRBJ2-7; D: TRBD2
CDR3: CASSSPGLAGGADTQYF; DNA: TGTGCCAGCAGCTCGCCGGGACTAGCGGGAGGGGCAGATACGCAGTATTTT; size: NA; V: TRBV7-2; J: TRBJ2-3; D: TRBD2
CDR3: CASSITGTNEKLFF; DNA: TGCGCCAGCAGTATAACGGGAACTAATGAAAAACTGTTTTTT; size: NA; V: TRBV5-1; J: TRBJ1-4; D: NA
CDR3: CASSSPPTPGAQYF; DNA: TGTGCCAGCAGTTCCCCCCCCACCCCGGGGGCGCAGTATTTT; size: NA; V: TRBV28; J: TRBJ2-3; D: NA
CDR3: CASSQRLAGVALFYEQYF; DNA: TGCGCCAGCAGCCAACGACTAGCGGGAGTTGCCCTATTCTACGAGCAGTACTTC; size: NA; V: TRBV4-1; J: TRBJ2-7; D: TRBD2
CDR3: CASSSVGSLGGNEQFF; DNA: TGCGCCAGCAGCTCGGTTGGGTCCTTGGGGGGGAATGAGCAGTTCTTC; size: NA; V: TRBV5-1; J: TRBJ2-1; D: TRBD2
CDR3: CASSEALRRGETQYF; DNA: TGTGCCAGCAGTGAAGCGCTTCGGCGGGGGGAGACCCAGTACTTC; size: NA; V: TRBV2; J: TRBJ2-5; D: TRBD2
CDR3: CASSWTSGSTDTQYF; DNA: TGTGCCAGCAGCTGGACTAGCGGGAGCACAGATACGCAGTATTTT; size: NA; V: TRBV5-4; J: TRBJ2-3; D: TRBD2
CDR3: CASSASGTKFGEAFF; DNA: TGTGCCAGCAGCGCATCCGGGACAAAGTTTGGTGAAGCTTTCTTT; size: NA; V: TRBV9; J: TRBJ1-1; D: NA
CDR3: CASSLSGGNYGYTF; DNA: TGTGCCAGCAGTTTAAGCGGGGGTAACTATGGCTACACCTTC; size: NA; V: TRBV28; J: TRBJ1-2; D: NA
CDR3: CASSLGPSRFGASYNEQFF; DNA: TGTGCCAGCTCCCTTGGGCCTAGCAGGTTCGGCGCGTCCTACAATGAGCAGTTCTTC; size: NA; V: TRBV28; J: TRBJ2-1; D: NA
CDR3: CSVRQEGTEAFF; DNA: TGCAGCGTAAGACAGGAAGGCACTGAAGCTTTCTTT; size: few; V: TRBV29-1; J: TRBJ1-1; D: NA
CDR3: CASSLWASTYNEQFF; DNA: TGTGCCAGCAGCTTATGGGCGAGCACCTACAATGAGCAGTTCTTC; size: NA; V: TRBV7-6; J: TRBJ2-1; D: NA
CDR3: CSVGGSTANYGYTF; DNA: TGCAGCGTTGGGGGCAGCACGGCTAACTATGGCTACACCTTC; size: NA; V: TRBV29-1; J: TRBJ1-2; D: NA
CDR3: CASRVTSGPYEQYF; DNA: TGTGCCAGCAGGGTAACTAGCGGACCCTACGAGCAGTACTTC; size: NA; V: TRBV6-1; J: TRBJ2-7; D: TRBD2
CDR3: CASNHPGQYQETQYF; DNA: TGTGCCAGCAACCACCCGGGACAGTACCAAGAGACCCAGTACTTC; size: NA; V: TRBV7-3; J: TRBJ2-5; D: TRBD1
CDR3: CASTGGGETQYF; DNA: TGTGCCAGCACCGGGGGAGGGGAGACCCAGTACTTC; size: NA; V: TRBV2; J: TRBJ2-5; D: TRBD2
CDR3: CASSVGPSGRLEQYF; DNA: TGTGCCAGCAGCGTAGGTCCTAGCGGGAGGCTCGAGCAGTACTTC; size: NA; V: TRBV9; J: TRBJ2-7; D: TRBD2
CDR3: CASSFGTGGLFSYEQYF; DNA: TGTGCCAGTAGTTTCGGGACAGGGGGCCTCTTTTCTTACGAGCAGTACTTC; size: once; V: TRBV19; J: TRBJ2-7; D: TRBD1
CDR3: CAWDRASNEQFF; DNA: TGTGCCTGGGACAGGGCTAGCAATGAGCAGTTCTTC; size: NA; V: TRBV30; J: TRBJ2-1; D: TRBD1
CDR3: CASSPPGGSNQPQHF; DNA: TGTGCCAGCTCACCCCCAGGGGGTAGCAATCAGCCCCAGCATTTT; size: NA; V: TRBV18; J: TRBJ1-5; D: TRBD1
CDR3: CASSLFPNQPQHF; DNA: TGTGCCAGCAGCTTATTTCCGAATCAGCCCCAGCATTTT; size: few; V: TRBV7-8; J: TRBJ1-5; D: NA
CDR3: CATPSASGAYEQYF; DNA: TGTGCCACCCCGTCGGCTAGCGGTGCCTACGAGCAGTACTTC; size: NA; V: TRBV13; J: TRBJ2-7; D: TRBD2
CDR3: CASSLVAGAGGYEQYF; DNA: TGTGCCAGCAGCTTGGTGGCAGGGGCTGGCGGCTACGAGCAGTACTTC; size: NA; V: TRBV5-6; J: TRBJ2-7; D: NA
CDR3: CASSLYSEQFF; DNA: TGTGCCAGCAGTTTATACTCGGAGCAGTTCTTC; size: NA; V: TRBV27; J: TRBJ2-1; D: NA
CDR3: CASSLDRGEETQYF; DNA: TGTGCCAGCAGCTTGGACAGGGGGGAAGAGACCCAGTACTTC; size: NA; V: TRBV5-4; J: TRBJ2-5; D: TRBD1
CDR3: CATADRVVDETQYF; DNA: TGTGCCACCGCGGACAGGGTGGTTGACGAGACCCAGTACTTC; size: NA; V: TRBV25-1; J: TRBJ2-5; D: TRBD1
CDR3: CASSMELAGGPSGEQYF; DNA: TGTGCCAGTAGTATGGAACTAGCGGGAGGGCCAAGTGGCGAGCAGTACTTC; size: NA; V: TRBV19; J: TRBJ2-7; D: TRBD2
CDR3: CASSQGDGNEKLFF; DNA: TGTGCCAGCAGTCAGGGGGATGGGAATGAAAAACTGTTTTTT; size: NA; V: TRBV6-6; J: TRBJ1-4; D: TRBD1